This T cell receptor beta chain was documented in a study of CD8 T cells in ankylosing spondylitis. Study observations and caveats: Disease-linked clones bore a CD8+ phenotype and were relatively rare in peripheral blood. Disease-linked clones reportedly concentrated significantly in matched ankylosing spondylitis synovial fluid. Blood of patients with ankylosing spondylitis appeared to be characterized by a TCR beta motif of several highly homologous variants.

5'-RACE, quantitative and with molecular barcodes, yielded the TCR beta libraries. MiXCR, run by TCRdb on the 5' RACE reads, gives a single entry per CDR3 protein. The sample lists a few hundred thousand distinct CDR3 sequences, approximately 12% seen once, with 6.8% in the top ten. On this clonotype itself: The target antigen is unknown.

V gave up 0 bases and J gave up 0 bases, with 16 bases separating them. Germline values: CDR1 SGDLS, CDR2 YYNGEE. CDR3 length: 18 residues. The origin of this receptor is a male donor with ankylosing spondylitis. The V call is TRBV9, the J call TRBJ2-4; D remains unclear. Sequenced sample: blood, either unsorted or a sorted T cell fraction (not recorded which). The CDR3 here is CASSVALSTPSAKNIQYF. In DNA form, the CDR3 reads TGTGCCAGCAGCGTAGCTTTGTCTACCCCATCAGCCAAAAACATTCAGTACTTC.